The clone carrying this TCR beta chain was counted ten times or more. The data were obtained in a study of OX40 agonist ivuxolimab in advanced cancers. At the level of the study: The study gave patients intravenous ivuxolimab at 0.01 to 10 mg/kg every 2 weeks. Prior anti-PD-1, anti-PD-L1 or anti-CTLA-4 therapy did not bar entry, and 40% had some.

The CDR3 totals 16 residues. TCRdb keeps only in-frame clones here, not all; method: immunoSEQ multiplex PCR. The sample includes about 64,000 clones, approximately 84% of them seen just once. The chain couples TRBV21-1 to TRBJ2-2; the table's TRBD2 call for D was not verified on the DNA. TRBV21-1 is assigned pseudogene status. This receptor was identified in an adult with an advanced solid tumor such as melanoma, head and neck, liver or kidney cancer. This material consisted of CD4+ or CD8+ T cells sorted from blood, taken in a trial of the OX40 agonist ivuxolimab. CDR3 sequence reads: CASSKRKRGITGELFF. The DNA of the CDR3 is TGTGCCAGCAGCAAACGGAAAAGAGGGATCACCGGGGAGCTGTTTTTT.